The next 2 T cell receptor beta chains were all read from a single sample in a study of control samples from healthy donors and cancer patients. The data were produced by immunoSEQ multiplex PCR, yet TCRdb's version contains in-frame clones alone and is incomplete. The sample records around 150,000 clones, 94% being singletons. Sequencing used blood. The receptors were sampled from a woman between 40 and 50 years old in good health.

This chain connects TRBV21-1 to TRBJ2-2; the DNA was not compared with TRBD2, the D call given in the table. TRBV21-1 represents a pseudogene. The CDR3 has 22 residues. CDR3 in DNA: TGTGCCAGCAGCAAAGCCCCGCGGGGGGGGCCCCTCACCTCCATCCGTCGCGGGGAGCTGTTTTTT. Its translation: CASSKAPRGGPLTSIRRGELFF.

The CDR3 bases are TGTGCCAGCAAAGGCCCAGATCGGCAGTACTTC. Protein product: CASKGPDRQYF. The rearrangement links TRBV3-1 (or the pseudogene TRBV3-2) to TRBJ2-7; D is uncertain. The CDR3 extends over 11 amino acids. In germline, CDR1 is LGHDT, CDR2 YNNKEL (reference sequence). The germline V and J ends were trimmed by 7 bases and 9 bases, with 13 bases remaining between them.